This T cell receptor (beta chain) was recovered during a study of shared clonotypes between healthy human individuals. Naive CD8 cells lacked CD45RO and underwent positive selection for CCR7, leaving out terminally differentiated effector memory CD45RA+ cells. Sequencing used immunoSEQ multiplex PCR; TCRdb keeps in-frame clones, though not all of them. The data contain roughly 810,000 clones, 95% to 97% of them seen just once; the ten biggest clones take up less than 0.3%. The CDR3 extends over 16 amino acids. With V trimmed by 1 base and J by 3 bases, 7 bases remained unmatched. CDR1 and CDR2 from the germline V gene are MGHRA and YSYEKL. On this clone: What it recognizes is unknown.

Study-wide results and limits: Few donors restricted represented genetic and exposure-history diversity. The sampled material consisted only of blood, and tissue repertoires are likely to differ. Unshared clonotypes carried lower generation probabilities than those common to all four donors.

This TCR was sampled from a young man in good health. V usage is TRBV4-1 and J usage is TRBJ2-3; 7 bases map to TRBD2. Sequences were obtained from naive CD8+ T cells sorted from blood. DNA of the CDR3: TGCGCCAGCAGCCAAGGCGCGGGAGTAGGTACAGATACGCAGTATTTT. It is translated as CASSQGAGVGTDTQYF.